A single sample gave rise to the 27 T cell receptor beta chains below, sequenced in a study of T cells in Graves' hyperthyroidism and ophthalmopathy. The TCR beta CDR3 regions underwent amplification using RNA transcripts as the source. TCR CDR3 regions were first amplified by RT-PCR with HTBI primers. One entry per CDR3 protein, called by TCRdb with MiXCR from the multiplex PCR reads. The sample carries some 560,000 distinct CDR3 sequences, around 15% recorded once. The sample was blood. Receptors originate from a woman between 40 and 50 years old with Graves' hyperthyroidism.

This chain links TRBV11-2 with TRBJ1-4, with D maybe TRBD1 (6 bases). The ends were cut back, 6 bases at V and 3 bases at J, with 11 bases in the middle. CDR1 is SGHAT, CDR2 FQNNGV, per germline. The CDR3 has 14 residues. The CDR3 is CASSRGGANEKLFF. For the CDR3, the DNA is TGTGCCAGCAGTAGGGGGGGAGCTAATGAAAAACTGTTTTTT.

A word on this clonotype: This may arise from a read error, as a much more abundant clone is one base away. V and J are TRBV19 and TRBJ2-1, with D unresolved. The J call is in doubt because the DNA end fits TRBJ2-7 better. In germline, CDR1 is LNHDA, CDR2 SQIVND (reference sequence). The CDR3 runs 15 residues. The CDR3 coding sequence is TGTGCCAGTAGCCCGGTAGTGAGCTCCTACAATGAGCAGTACTTC. Amino acid sequence: CASSPVVSSYNEQYF.

This clonotype appeared many times. This chain uses TRBV6-1 with TRBJ1-1; possible D gene TRBD1, 6 bases. This CDR3 comprises 15 residues. The germline V gene has CDR1 MNHNS and CDR2 SASEGT. V was clipped by 5 bases and J by 1 base, with 14 bases between them. CDR3 region: CASSRRDTTNTEAFF. CDR3 nucleotides: TGTGCCAGCAGTCGAAGGGACACTACGAACACTGAAGCTTTCTTT.

This clonotype was seen a handful of times. The conserved phenylalanine or tryptophan is not found at the CDR3 terminus, so this likely reflects a read error. The CDR3 is CASSVVADWDYGYTL. As DNA, the CDR3 is TGCGCCAGCAGCGTGGTGGCCGATTGGGACTATGGCTACACCTTA. The chain recombines TRBV5-1 with TRBJ1-2; D is ambiguous. The CDR3 length is 15 residues. Germline CDR1 is SGHRS and CDR2 is YFSETQ. Trimming left V 4 bases short and J 3 bases short, with 16 bases between.

This clonotype was counted only a few times. The germline gene is not matched at one end of the junction; a read error may be the cause. The chain has TRBV28 and TRBJ1-2, with TRBD1 matching over 11 bases. This CDR3 has 13 amino acids. Germline-derived CDR1 and CDR2 are MDHEN and SYDVKM. For the CDR3, the DNA is TGTGCCAGCAGTCCTGGGACAGGGGGTAGTAGTGCCTTC. Translation gives CASSPGTGGSSAF.

Comment on this clonotype: A much larger clone lies one base from this, so it may be a read error. This chain uses TRBV27 with TRBJ2-3, with TRBD2 identical over 8 bases. V shed 5 bases, J shed 8 bases, and the junction held 9 bases outside the gene matches. CDR1 MNHEY and CDR2 SMNVEV come from the germline V gene (reference sequence). The CDR3 is made up of 14 amino acids. CDR3 DNA: TGTGCCAGCAGTCCCCGGGATAGCGGGGCTACGCAGTATTTT. Its translation: CASSPRDSGATQYF.

This CDR3 reads CASSAASTGTGEDGYTF. DNA of the CDR3: TGCGCCAGCAGCGCGGCGAGCACCGGGACAGGGGAGGATGGCTACACCTTC. The chain joins TRBV5-1 to TRBJ1-2; 10 bases agree with TRBD1. Unmatched junction bases numbered 15, after V lost 4 bases and J lost 6 bases. The CDR3 sequence is 17 residues long. Germline V CDR1 and CDR2: SGHRS, YFSETQ.

The genes are TRBV20-1 and TRBJ2-1; 14 bases match TRBD2. The V segment lost 0 bases and the J segment 8 bases; nucleotides outside the gene matches: 15. This CDR3 has 19 residues. In germline, CDR1 is DFQATT, CDR2 SNEGSKA (reference sequence). Here the CDR3 reads CSARDLAATSGRAIYEQFF. The DNA of the CDR3 is TGCAGTGCTAGAGATCTTGCGGCGACTAGCGGGAGGGCCATATATGAGCAGTTCTTC.

The chain recombines TRBV7-6 with TRBJ1-3, with a possible D match to TRBD1 (5 bases). Per germline, CDR1 SGHVS and CDR2 FNYEAQ. Trimming removed 11 bases from V and 0 bases from J, with 14 bases in between. This CDR3 region has 14 residues. CDR3 bases: TGTGCCGGAGGGGACCCGAGCTCTGGAAACACCATATATTTT. Translated, it gives CAGGDPSSGNTIYF.

There are many counts of this clonotype. The gene calls are TRBV30 and TRBJ1-1; D is possibly TRBD1 (5 bases). Per germline, CDR1 GTSNPN and CDR2 SVGIG (reference sequence). Between the trimmed V and J ends, which lost 4 bases and 2 bases, there was a span of 11 bases. The CDR3 loop spans 13 amino acids. The CDR3 loop reads CAWTQGFNTEAFF. The CDR3 DNA sequence: TGTGCCTGGACCCAGGGTTTTAACACTGAAGCTTTCTTT.

For this clonotype: This may be a read error: a much more frequent sequence differs by one nucleotide. V gene TRBV6-5 combines with J gene TRBJ1-1; no reliable D call. CDR3 length equals 15 residues. Looked up from germline, CDR1 is MNHEY and CDR2 is SVGAGI. This chain's CDR3 is CASSYSGELNTGAFF. CDR3 DNA: TGTGCCAGCAGTTACAGTGGGGAATTGAACACTGGAGCTTTCTTT.

The chain employs TRBV20-1 and TRBJ1-2, with unresolved D. V was shortened by 0 bases and J by 5 bases, with 4 bases between the two germline ends. The CDR3 spans 11 residues. CDR1 and CDR2 from the germline V gene are DFQATT and SNEGSKA (reference sequence). CDR3 in amino acids: CSAREIYGYTF. DNA for the CDR3: TGCAGTGCTAGAGAGATTTATGGCTACACCTTC.

CDR3 residues: CASSEGDNFGYTF. Written as DNA, the CDR3 is TGTGCCAGCAGTGAAGGGGACAATTTTGGCTACACCTTC. J is TRBJ1-2 and V is TRBV25-1; tentatively, D is TRBD1 (6 bases). This CDR3 region has 13 residues. Germline-derived CDR1 and CDR2 are MGHDK and SYGVNS. Trimming shortened V by 2 bases and J by 7 bases, and 11 bases separated the two germline ends.

This clonotype came up many times. The J gene is TRBJ1-1, the V gene TRBV2, with D possibly being TRBD1 (6 bases). Trimming took off 11 bases at V and 0 bases at J, with 13 bases between the two ends. CDR3 length: 13 amino acids. Germline loops: CDR1 SNHLY, CDR2 FYNNEI. This CDR3 is CAGYRVLNTEAFF. DNA of the CDR3: TGTGCCGGCTACAGGGTTCTGAACACTGAAGCTTTCTTT.

This clonotype was recorded a few times. A much bigger clone sits one base away, suggesting this may be a read error. The chain carries TRBV30 and TRBJ2-5; tentatively, D is TRBD2 (6 bases). The V end was cut by 2 bases, the J end by 5 bases, with 12 bases between. The CDR3 length is 13 residues. CDR1 and CDR2 (germline): GTSNPN, SVGIG (reference sequence). CDR3 in DNA: TGTGCCTGGAGTACGGGAGTGGGGGAGACCCAGTACTTC. This encodes CAWSTGVGETQYF.

The genes are TRBV4-1 and TRBJ2-1; 11 bases line up with TRBD2. Germline CDR1 MGHRA, CDR2 YSYEKL. V shed 0 bases and J 4 bases; nucleotides not matched to a gene: 5. The CDR3 runs 17 residues. The CDR3 DNA follows: TGCGCCAGCAGCCAAGATCCGGGACTAGCGGCGTACAATGAGCAGTTCTTC. It encodes CASSQDPGLAAYNEQFF.

This chain uses TRBV19 with TRBJ1-5, with 10 bases aligning to TRBD1. Germline assignment: CDR1 LNHDA and CDR2 SQIVND (reference sequence). Losses at the gene ends were 3 bases for V and 5 bases for J; bases not matched to a gene: 4. The CDR3 extends over 15 amino acids. DNA for the CDR3: TGTGCCAGTAGTATGGCCGGGACAGGGGATCAGCCCCAGCATTTT. This encodes CASSMAGTGDQPQHF.

The chain is built from TRBV5-1 and TRBJ1-5; no clear D. The V gene lost 2 bases and the J gene lost 5 bases, with 8 bases spanning the gap. The CDR3 contains 13 residues. The germline CDR1 and CDR2 sequences are SGHRS and YFSETQ. The CDR3: CASSFGPDQPQHF. As DNA, the CDR3 is TGCGCCAGCAGCTTTGGACCGGATCAGCCCCAGCATTTT.

A few counts support this clonotype. CDR3: CASSERDNYNEQFF. The CDR3 region has the DNA TGTGCCAGCAGTGAACGGGACAATTACAATGAGCAGTTCTTC. This chain joins TRBV2 and TRBJ2-1, with TRBD1 as a possible D gene (6 bases). Germline V gene data show CDR1 as SNHLY and CDR2 as FYNNEI. This CDR3 is built from 14 residues. The germline V and J ends were trimmed by 2 bases and 4 bases, with 9 bases remaining between them. The whole variable domain, filled in from reference TRBV2 and TRBJ2-1, reads EPEVTQTPSHQVTQMGQEVILRCVPISNHLYFYWYRQILGQKVEFLVSFYNNEISEKSEIFDDQFSVERPDGSNFTLKIRSTKLEDSAMYFCASSERDNYNEQFFGPGTRLTVL.

The DNA for the CDR3 is TGCAGTGCCGGGGGGGGGACATCCGAGCAGTACTTC. Amino acids: CSAGGGTSEQYF. V gene TRBV20-1 combines with J gene TRBJ2-7, with 8 nucleotides matching TRBD2. The V gene's germline CDR1 is DFQATT and CDR2 SNEGSKA (reference sequence). The CDR3 contains 12 residues. After removal of 6 bases from V and 6 bases from J, the junction contained 7 bases not matched to a gene.

This clonotype has more than one count but fewer than ten. The CDR3 region is CASSTAPSGKRNREQFF. Written as DNA, the CDR3 is TGTGCCAGTAGTACCGCCCCTAGCGGGAAGAGAAATCGTGAGCAGTTCTTC. The chain recombines TRBV19 with TRBJ2-1, with TRBD2 matching 9 bases. Per the germline V gene, CDR1 is LNHDA and CDR2 is SQIVND (reference sequence). The CDR3 sequence is 17 residues long. The ends lost 4 bases at V and 9 bases at J; junction bases unmatched: 16.

This clonotype was recorded at least ten times. This chain connects TRBV20-1 to TRBJ1-2; 7 positions match TRBD1. This CDR3 spans 13 amino acids. Germline-derived CDR1 and CDR2 are DFQATT and SNEGSKA (reference sequence). V dropped 3 bases and J dropped 3; count of bases not matched to a gene: 4. The CDR3 loop reads CSASRGADYGYTF. The CDR3 nucleotides read TGCAGTGCTAGCAGGGGGGCTGACTATGGCTACACCTTC.

In its sample, this clonotype was seen a few times. The rearrangement links TRBV10-2 to TRBJ1-1; D is unresolved. V was cut by 3 bases and J by 0 bases, with 5 bases left in between. Germline CDR1 is WSHSY and CDR2 is SAAADI. The length of the CDR3 is 13 residues. In DNA, the CDR3 is TGCGCCAGCAGTGACACCGTGAACACTGAAGCTTTCTTT. Translating it yields CASSDTVNTEAFF.

To note about this clonotype: The CDR3 does not close with the conserved phenylalanine or tryptophan, likely indicating a read error. The V and J genes are TRBV27 and TRBJ2-1; possibly TRBD2 for D (5 bases). The ends were cut back, 7 bases at V and 0 bases at J, with 13 bases in the middle. This CDR3 contains 15 residues. Germline-derived CDR1 and CDR2 are MNHEY and SMNVEV (reference sequence). The CDR3 region is CASTYEGSSYNEQFS. In DNA form, the CDR3 reads TGTGCCAGCACCTACGAGGGAAGCTCCTACAATGAGCAGTTCTCC.

For this clonotype: One junction end disagrees with the germline gene, perhaps due to a read error. V and J are TRBV24-1 and TRBJ2-5; perhaps TRBD1 as D (5 bases). This CDR3 has 12 amino acids. Looked up from germline, CDR1 is KGHDR and CDR2 is SFDVKD. This CDR3 reads CATSGSGLSQHF. CDR3 coding DNA: TGTGCCACCAGTGGTTCAGGGCTTTCGCAACACTTC.

J is TRBJ2-7 and V is TRBV2; the match to TRBD2 covers 12 bases. The CDR3 is 17 residues long. CDR1 and CDR2 from the germline V gene are SNHLY and FYNNEI. Germline trimming cut 4 bases from V and 2 bases from J; bases unmatched to any gene: 9. The CDR3 region is CASSGLAGGPFAYEQYF. The DNA for the CDR3 is TGTGCCAGCAGTGGTCTAGCGGGAGGGCCGTTTGCCTACGAGCAGTACTTC. Variable domain in full (rest from reference TRBV2 and TRBJ2-7): EPEVTQTPSHQVTQMGQEVILRCVPISNHLYFYWYRQILGQKVEFLVSFYNNEISEKSEIFDDQFSVERPDGSNFTLKIRSTKLEDSAMYFCASSGLAGGPFAYEQYFGPGTRLTVT.

Worth noting for this clonotype: A single base separates this from a much larger clone, so it may be a read error. The V call is TRBV28, the J call TRBJ2-5; 10 nucleotides agree with TRBD2. CDR3 length: 15 residues. The germline V gene has CDR1 MDHEN and CDR2 SYDVKM. In nucleotides, the CDR3 is TGTGCCGGCAGTTTGCTCAGCGGGAGGGGAGAGACCCAGTACTTC. Residues: CAGSLLSGRGETQYF.